This T cell receptor beta chain was documented in a study of blood T cell repertoires in COVID-19 (dated by TCRdb to the early 2020s). Regarding the study in general: Collaborator samples came from the United States, Italy and Spain and covered acute and convalescent phases of COVID-19. Samples came from the ongoing ImmuneRACE study (first 160 participants) plus 1,254 subjects from 6 global collaborators. Deeply sampled blood TCRbeta repertoires from subjects exposed to, actively infected with, or recovered from COVID-19 were included in the dataset. The repertoires were released in a freely available public database meant as a resource for research on the immune response to SARS-CoV-2. A de-identified subject ID, COVID-19 status, age in years and sex were almost always included in the sample metadata. The material from the prospective study consisted of cDNA or gDNA derived from T cells, B-cell-depleted T cells, or PBMCs. Where available, HLA class I and class II types were obtained from metadata supplied by the sample provider rather than from assay-based typing.

Enrolling through a virtual design, the prospective study's participants ranged in age from roughly 18 to 89 years and lived across approximately 25 United States geographic areas. In the prospective study, cohorts were assigned on the basis of participant-reported clinical history obtained from a screening survey and a study questionnaire. Exposed participants had been in contact, within 2 weeks of entering the study, with a person who had a PCR-confirmed or clinician-diagnosed case of COVID-19. Each participant in the prospective study had whole blood, serum and a nasopharyngeal or oropharyngeal swab collected by mobile phlebotomists. Prospective study participants could optionally give additional blood draws and questionnaires over a roughly 2-month period. Before DNA extraction, blood samples from the prospective study were shipped at room temperature or frozen. The CDR3 sequence holds 15 residues, the cysteine and phenylalanine included. Here the CDR3 DNA is all that survives: 45 bases in frame from base 1. V is cut back by 3 bases and J by 2 bases, with 5 bases in the junction unmatched. The germline V gene specifies LGHNA as CDR1 and YSLEER as CDR2.

The immunoSEQ Assay, a bias-controlled multiplex PCR, was used to amplify TCRbeta CDR3 regions from genomic DNA. As for the authors' bioinformatics: The number of nucleated cells in each sample was estimated from the amplification of reference gene primers within the assay. To quantify the absolute abundance of each unique TCRbeta CDR3 rearrangement, sequence reads were collapsed and filtered. For each sample, productive Simpson clonality was calculated as the square root of Simpson's diversity index across productive rearrangements. As stored in TCRdb, this immuneACCESS dataset retains in-frame rearrangements with V and J assigned. A fraction of the clones does not appear; measured against another copy, unresolved V genes explain less than half of the discrepancy, and the remainder lacks a known reason. V and J calls and clone size come straight from that table; D and trimming were deduced from the DNA. For this sample the table gives under 150,000 clones, of which 84% were detected only once. The ten top clones hold more than 5% of the sample.

What the work shows at the level of the full study, not this receptor alone: How much clinical and demographic metadata was included differed by source and by participant, and the metadata was provided uncurated.

Turning to this clone: Its antigen remains unidentified. Base qualities are missing; no much larger clone stands one base away.

The chain links TRBV4-3 with TRBJ2-7; the central 9 bases match TRBD1. The sequence was collected from a woman in her forties or fifties who had been exposed to COVID-19. Sample: PBMCs or T cells enriched from blood (not recorded which). The DNA is TGCGCCAGCAGCCAGGACAGGGGAGGGACCTACGAGCAGTACTTC. Its protein reads: CASSQDRGGTYEQYF.